The source of this T cell receptor (beta chain) is a study of blood T cells in healthy people across ages. V was clipped by 5 bases and J by 0 bases, with 18 bases between them. Germline V CDR1 and CDR2: PRHDT, FYEKMQ (reference sequence). This CDR3 contains 17 residues. Study observations and caveats: Shifts in expanded clonotypes may have been confounded by donor CMV status, which was unknown. The authors considered diversity estimates from one million T cells to be underestimates.

Concerning this clonotype itself: The antigen is unknown.

The authors ran a second PCR of roughly 6 to 11 cycles using a sample-barcoded 5' primer and a J-beta primer mix. Using its own MiXCR run on the 5' RACE reads, TCRdb lists one record per CDR3 protein. The sample consists of roughly 790,000 distinct CDR3 sequences, around 40% of them appearing once. Specimen: blood. The receptor was isolated from a woman aged 55-69 years in good health. The gene calls are TRBV13 and TRBJ2-3, with TRBD2 as a possible D gene (7 bases). CDR3 sequence (DNA): TGTGCCAGCAGCACGGAACACGGGGGGCTCAGCACAGATACGCAGTATTTT. It translates to CASSTEHGGLSTDTQYF.